The 19 T cell receptor beta chains given below trace back to one sample, sequenced in a study of cytomegalovirus exposure and HLA in healthy donors. Primers for the PCR totalled 60 Vbeta and 13 Jbeta. Profiled with immunoSEQ multiplex PCR; TCRdb holds only in-frame clones, not every one. The repertoire holds around 150,000 clones, with 65% to 80% as singletons. The sequenced material came from PBMCs. The source of these receptors is a man between 40 and 49 years old in good health and CMV-seronegative.

V is TRBV7-9 and J is TRBJ1-6; no clear D. The V end lost 6 bases, the J end lost 0 bases, and 12 bases lay between the germline ends. Germline CDR1 and CDR2: SEHNR and FQNEAQ (reference sequence). The CDR3 contains 16 residues. The CDR3 nucleotides are TGTGCCAGCAGGAGTGGTTCGTTCTCCTATAATTCACCCCTCCACTTT. This codes for CASRSGSFSYNSPLHF.

This chain joins TRBV7-9 and TRBJ2-3; 7 bases map to TRBD2. Trimming took 5 bases from V and 1 from J; bases not matched to a gene: 3. CDR3 length: 14 residues. Germline V lookup: CDR1 SEHNR, CDR2 FQNEAQ (reference sequence). The CDR3 region has the DNA TGTGCCAGCAGCCGAAGCGGGGGCACAGATACGCAGTATTTT. Amino acid sequence: CASSRSGGTDTQYF. Using reference TRBV7-9 and TRBJ2-3 for the parts outside the CDR3, the full variable domain is DTGVSQNPRHKITKRGQNVTFRCDPISEHNRLYWYRQTLGQGPEFLTYFQNEAQLEKSRLLSDRFSAERPKGSFSTLEIQRTEQGDSAMYLCASSRSGGTDTQYFGPGTRLTVL.

This chain connects TRBV19 to TRBJ2-2, with TRBD1 as a possible D gene (6 bases). The germline gives CDR1 LNHDA, CDR2 SQIVND (reference sequence). V was trimmed by 6 bases and J by 4 bases, leaving 15 bases between them. The CDR3 sequence is 15 residues long. CDR3 DNA sequence: TGTGCCAGTAGCATACAGGGCGGCGGCACCGGGGAGCTGTTTTTT. It codes for CASSIQGGGTGELFF.

V is TRBV5-1 and J is TRBJ1-4; D uncertain. CDR1 is SGHRS, CDR2 YFSETQ, per germline. Trimming shortened V by 1 base and J by 8 bases, and 9 bases separated the two germline ends. The CDR3 runs to 13 residues. CDR3 nucleotide sequence: TGCGCCAGCAGCTTGCATCGAGGGGAAAAACTGTTTTTT. This gives the protein CASSLHRGEKLFF.

V usage is TRBV6-5 and J usage is TRBJ2-3; D unresolved. The CDR3 contains 15 residues. Trimming took 0 bases from V and 2 from J, leaving 9 bases between them. Germline V gene sequence: CDR1 MNHEY, CDR2 SVGAGI. The CDR3 bases are TGTGCCAGCAGTTACTCCCTAGTTAACACAGATACGCAGTATTTT. Residues: CASSYSLVNTDTQYF.

The rearrangement uses TRBV7-6 and TRBJ1-3; a possible D gene is TRBD1 (5 bases). Germline CDR1 SGHVS, CDR2 FNYEAQ. CDR3 length: 19 amino acids. V lost 5 bases and J 5 bases, leaving 28 bases between the germline ends. CDR3 amino acids: CASSPVSDGQIQRRNTIYF. The CDR3 DNA sequence: TGTGCCAGCAGCCCGGTGTCCGACGGACAAATCCAGAGGCGAAACACCATATATTTT.

The chain couples TRBV6-1 to TRBJ2-7; D uncertain. The CDR3 runs 15 residues. Germline CDR1 reads MNHNS; CDR2 reads SASEGT. V lost 0 bases, J lost 2 bases, and 11 bases lay in between. The CDR3: CASSEASSLTYEQYF. CDR3 bases: TGTGCCAGCAGTGAAGCTTCGAGTCTCACCTACGAGCAGTACTTC.

This rearrangement joins TRBV5-6 to TRBJ2-7; D is ambiguous. Germline V CDR1 and CDR2: SGHDT, YYEEEE. V shed 0 bases and J shed 9 bases, with 7 bases lying between them. The CDR3 extends over 11 amino acids. In DNA, the CDR3 is TGTGCCAGCAGCTTGGGTTTCGGGCAGTACTTC. Protein product: CASSLGFGQYF.

The rearrangement links TRBV19 to TRBJ1-1; D possibly corresponds to TRBD1 (5 bases). Germline CDR1 LNHDA, CDR2 SQIVND (reference sequence). The CDR3 length is 12 residues. V gave up 5 bases and J gave up 1 base, with 5 bases separating them. The CDR3: CASSQGNTEAFF. The CDR3 coding sequence is TGTGCCAGTAGTCAGGGGAACACTGAAGCTTTCTTT.

The V call is TRBV7-2, the J call TRBJ2-2; 8 nucleotides align to TRBD2. The CDR3 loop spans 17 amino acids. Germline values: CDR1 SGHTA, CDR2 FQGNSA. V lost 0 bases and J lost 2; bases outside the gene matches: 5. DNA of the CDR3: TGTGCCAGCAGCTTAGCAGTTAGCGGGACCAACACCGGGGAGCTGTTTTTT. Protein: CASSLAVSGTNTGELFF.

The chain uses TRBV6-1 and TRBJ2-3; D perhaps matches TRBD2 (6 bases). This CDR3 has 14 residues. Trimming removed 6 bases from V and 6 bases from J, with 16 bases in between. Germline CDR1 MNHNS, CDR2 SASEGT. CDR3 sequence reads: CASREGLASDTQYF. DNA of the CDR3: TGTGCCAGCAGGGAGGGACTGGCTTCGGATACGCAGTATTTT.

V gene TRBV28 combines with J gene TRBJ1-1; TRBD1 matches at 8 bases. Germline CDR1 and CDR2: MDHEN and SYDVKM. V shed 2 bases, J shed 4 bases, and the junction held 9 bases outside the gene matches. CDR3 length equals 16 residues. CDR3 region: CASSLGTGGWVTEAFF. The CDR3 DNA reads TGTGCCAGCAGTTTAGGTACAGGGGGGTGGGTCACTGAAGCTTTCTTT.

The rearrangement joins TRBV4-3 to TRBJ1-3; 8 bases match TRBD1. The CDR3 has 14 residues. Germline CDR1 and CDR2: LGHNA and YSLEER. V dropped 3 bases and J dropped 8; count of bases not matched to a gene: 6. The CDR3 loop is CASSHPGGSDTIYF. CDR3 coding DNA: TGCGCCAGCAGCCATCCAGGGGGCTCGGACACCATATATTTT.

The V gene is TRBV4-1, the J gene TRBJ1-5, with D possibly matching TRBD1 (5 bases). The CDR3 extends over 17 amino acids. Germline V lookup: CDR1 MGHRA, CDR2 YSYEKL. The ends were cut back, 0 bases at V and 6 bases at J, with 18 bases in the middle. The CDR3 nucleotides read TGCGCCAGCAGCCAAGACTCGGGCAGGGAAAATAGTCAGCCCCAGCATTTT. Encoded protein: CASSQDSGRENSQPQHF.

This chain links TRBV6-5 with TRBJ2-5; a weak D match, TRBD1 (6 bases). CDR3 length equals 13 residues. V dropped 6 bases and J dropped 1 base, with 9 bases sitting between them. The germline CDR1 and CDR2 sequences are MNHEY and SVGAGI. The CDR3: CASRQGLQETQYF. As DNA, the CDR3 is TGTGCCAGCAGACAGGGCCTCCAAGAGACCCAGTACTTC.

This chain links TRBV7-2 with TRBJ2-2, with D perhaps matching TRBD2 (6 bases). The germline V gene has CDR1 SGHTA and CDR2 FQGNSA. Trimming removed 5 bases at V and 5 bases at J, with 12 bases between. CDR3 length: 14 amino acids. For the CDR3, the DNA is TGTGCCAGCAGCCCACAACGGGGGACCGGGGAGCTGTTTTTT. This sequence encodes CASSPQRGTGELFF.

This sequence joins TRBV5-1 and TRBJ2-7; 7 bases align to TRBD1. V shed 3 bases and J 0 bases; nucleotides not matched to a gene: 6. Germline V gene lookup returns CDR1 SGHRS and CDR2 YFSETQ. This CDR3 spans 15 amino acids. The CDR3 sequence: CASSSDRTSSYEQYF. In nucleotides, the CDR3 is TGCGCCAGCAGCTCGGACAGGACCAGCTCCTACGAGCAGTACTTC. Filled out from reference TRBV5-1 and TRBJ2-7, the complete variable domain reads KAGVTQTPRYLIKTRGQQVTLSCSPISGHRSVSWYQQTPGQGLQFLFEYFSETQRNKGNFPGRFSGRQFSNSRSEMNVSTLELGDSALYLCASSSDRTSSYEQYFGPGTRLTVT.

This chain uses TRBV5-1 with TRBJ2-7; 9 bases agree with TRBD1. The trim removed 2 bases at V and 1 base at J, leaving 4 bases unmatched. The CDR3 runs to 15 residues. CDR1 is SGHRS, CDR2 YFSETQ, per germline. The DNA for the CDR3 is TGCGCCAGCAGCTTCCCGACAGGGGGTTCCTACGAGCAGTACTTC. Translating gives CASSFPTGGSYEQYF. The entire variable domain, with the rest obtained from reference TRBV5-1 and TRBJ2-7, is as follows: KAGVTQTPRYLIKTRGQQVTLSCSPISGHRSVSWYQQTPGQGLQFLFEYFSETQRNKGNFPGRFSGRQFSNSRSEMNVSTLELGDSALYLCASSFPTGGSYEQYFGPGTRLTVT.

V is TRBV7-8 and J is TRBJ2-5; D is perhaps TRBD1 (7 bases). The CDR3 extends over 18 amino acids. Germline assignment: CDR1 SGHVS and CDR2 FQNEAQ. Trimming removed 0 bases from V and 2 bases from J, with 19 bases in between. The CDR3 DNA is TGTGCCAGCAGCTTAGCGTTTAGGGCAGGGGGGTTTCAAGAGACCCAGTACTTC. It is translated as CASSLAFRAGGFQETQYF.